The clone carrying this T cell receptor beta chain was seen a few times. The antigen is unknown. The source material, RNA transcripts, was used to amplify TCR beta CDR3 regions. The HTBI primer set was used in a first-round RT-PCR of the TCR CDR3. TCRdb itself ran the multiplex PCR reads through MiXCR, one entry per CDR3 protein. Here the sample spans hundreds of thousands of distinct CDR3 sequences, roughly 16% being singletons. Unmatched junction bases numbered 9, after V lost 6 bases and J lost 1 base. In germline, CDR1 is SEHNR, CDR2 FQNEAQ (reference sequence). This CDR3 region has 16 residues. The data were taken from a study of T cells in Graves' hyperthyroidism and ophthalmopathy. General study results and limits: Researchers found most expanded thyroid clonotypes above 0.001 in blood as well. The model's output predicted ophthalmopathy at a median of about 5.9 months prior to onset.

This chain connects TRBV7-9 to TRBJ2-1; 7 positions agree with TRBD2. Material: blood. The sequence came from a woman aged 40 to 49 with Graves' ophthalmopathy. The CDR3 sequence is CASSSRDYSSYNEQFF. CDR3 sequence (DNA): TGTGCCAGCAGTTCACGGGACTACTCTTCCTACAATGAGCAGTTCTTC.